This T cell receptor (beta chain) appears in the sequencing data of a study of shared clonotypes between healthy human individuals. The overall study: With ages of 18 to 49, the donors were two women and a few men. Each donor's CD8 memory used one plate, CD8 naive two, each CD4 subset three.

The data were produced by immunoSEQ multiplex PCR, yet TCRdb's version contains in-frame clones alone and is incomplete. This table holds more than 900,000 clones, approximately 80% found once. General study points: Roughly 4.7% was the fraction of naive CD4 clonotypes found shared across a few donors.

Note on this clone: Antigen specificity is unknown.

This clonotype was obtained from a man younger than 35 in good health. Some clones in this sample may be carry-over from other donors' samples. Material for sequencing was memory CD4+ T cells from PBMCs. Sample subset: CD45RA-negative fraction.

For the CDR3, the DNA is TGTGCCAGCAGCGTGAGCGGCAGTCCGGCCGAGACCCAGTACTTC. It is translated as CASSVSGSPAETQYF. The V and J genes are TRBV2 and TRBJ2-5; D is possibly TRBD2 (5 bases). V was cut by 6 bases and J by 5 bases, with 19 bases left in between. The length of the CDR3 is 15 residues. CDR1 is SNHLY, CDR2 FYNNEI, per germline.